These 26 T cell receptor beta chains share one sample of origin, sequenced in a study of cytomegalovirus exposure and HLA in healthy donors. It was with 60 Vbeta and 13 Jbeta primers that the PCR ran. Sequencing used immunoSEQ multiplex PCR; TCRdb keeps in-frame clones, though not all of them. The sample carries about 96,000 clones, 55% to 75% recorded once. Sequenced input: PBMCs. The receptors come from a man aged 60-69 years in good health and CMV-seronegative.

The rearrangement uses TRBV9 and TRBJ1-4; 12 nucleotides match TRBD1. The ends lost 4 bases at V and 3 bases at J; junction bases unmatched: 4. There are 16 residues in the CDR3. Germline CDR1 and CDR2: SGDLS and YYNGEE. The DNA of the CDR3 is TGTGCCAGCAGCCCGGGACAGGGGGCTTCTAATGAAAAACTGTTTTTT. Amino acid sequence: CASSPGQGASNEKLFF. Full variable domain (remainder filled in from reference TRBV9 and TRBJ1-4): DSGVTQTPKHLITATGQRVTLRCSPRSGDLSVYWYQQSLDQGLQFLIQYYNGEERAKGNILERFSAQQFPDLHSELNLSSLELGDSALYFCASSPGQGASNEKLFFGSGTQLSVL.

This clone was counted between two and nine times. This chain joins TRBV6-4 and TRBJ2-3; 12 bases agree with TRBD1. V lost 3 bases to trimming and J lost 7 bases; unmatched junction nucleotides: 5. The CDR3 sequence is 15 residues long. CDR1 is MRHNA, CDR2 SNTAGT, per germline. The CDR3 nucleotides read TGTGCCAGCAGTGAAGGGACAGGGGGCTCATATACGCAGTATTTT. Amino acids: CASSEGTGGSYTQYF.

This clone was counted only a few times. The gene calls are TRBV6-1 and TRBJ1-2; TRBD1 agrees at 7 bases. The CDR3 is made up of 15 amino acids. J lost 4 bases, V lost 2 bases, and 7 bases had no gene match. Germline V gene sequence: CDR1 MNHNS, CDR2 SASEGT. The CDR3 region is CASSETPTGTYGYTF. CDR3 DNA sequence: TGTGCCAGCAGTGAAACCCCGACAGGGACCTATGGCTACACCTTC.

The V gene is TRBV21-1, the J gene TRBJ2-7; no check of the table's D call, TRBD1, against the DNA was made. TRBV21-1 corresponds to a pseudogene. The CDR3 extends over 16 amino acids. The chain's CDR3 is CASSKRSRGSSYEQYF. The DNA for the CDR3 is TGTGCCAGCAGCAAAAGGTCGAGGGGGAGCTCCTACGAGCAGTACTTC.

The rearrangement links TRBV10-3 to TRBJ1-2, with 7 bases aligning to TRBD1. The germline gives CDR1 ENHRY, CDR2 SYGVKD. The CDR3 sequence is 15 residues long. J gave up 0 bases and V 6 bases, and 7 bases lay outside the gene matches. The chain's CDR3 is CAIRKGQEANYGYTF. CDR3 bases: TGTGCCATCAGGAAAGGACAGGAAGCTAACTATGGCTACACCTTC.

CDR3 loop: CASSVSFNEQFF. The CDR3 DNA is TGTGCCAGCAGCGTATCTTTCAATGAGCAGTTCTTC. The chain has TRBV9 and TRBJ2-1; D ambiguous. The CDR3 sequence is 12 residues long. CDR1 SGDLS and CDR2 YYNGEE come from the germline V gene. V dropped 1 base and J dropped 6 bases, with 5 bases sitting between them.

The gene calls are TRBV5-5 and TRBJ1-1; D may be TRBD1 (6 bases). The length of the CDR3 is 18 residues. The V end was cut by 0 bases, the J end by 5 bases, with 23 bases between. Germline V gene lookup returns CDR1 SGHKS and CDR2 YYEKEE (reference sequence). This CDR3 reads CASSLAGQGLTLGTEAFF. The CDR3 nucleotides read TGTGCCAGCAGCTTGGCCGGGCAGGGGTTGACCTTGGGAACTGAAGCTTTCTTT.

This clone was seen a single time. The CDR3 coding sequence is TGTGCCAGCAGTGTCCTAGCGGGAGGAGATACGCAGTATTTT. It codes for CASSVLAGGDTQYF. This chain joins TRBV6-4 and TRBJ2-3, with 11 positions matching TRBD2. This CDR3 region has 14 residues. V shed 4 bases, J shed 5 bases, and the junction held 2 bases outside the gene matches. Germline-derived CDR1 and CDR2 are MRHNA and SNTAGT.

This rearrangement joins TRBV2 to TRBJ2-7, with unresolved D. CDR3 length equals 12 residues. Per the germline V gene, CDR1 is SNHLY and CDR2 is FYNNEI. Trimming cost V 3 bases and J 3 bases, with 6 bases left between them. The CDR3 DNA reads as TGTGCCAGCAGTGACCACTTCTACGAGCAGTACTTC. This translates into CASSDHFYEQYF.

The CDR3 reads CGGLGGTFDGYTF. CDR3 sequence (DNA): TGTGGGGGTCTGGGAGGGACTTTCGATGGCTACACCTTC. The chain has TRBV2 and TRBJ1-2, with a weak D call TRBD1 (5 bases). Per the germline V gene, CDR1 is SNHLY and CDR2 is FYNNEI. The CDR3 has 13 residues.

The chain has TRBV10-2 and TRBJ2-3; TRBD2 aligns across 11 bases. The germline V gene has CDR1 WSHSY and CDR2 SAAADI. Trimming at V came to 4 bases and at J to 6 bases, leaving 27 bases not matched to a gene. The CDR3 is made up of 22 amino acids. The CDR3 here is CASSGRGRGELAGDLSIDTQYF. The CDR3 DNA sequence: TGCGCCAGCAGTGGAAGGGGAAGGGGTGAACTAGCGGGAGATTTGTCTATCGATACGCAGTATTTT.

The CDR3 protein is CASSYFLSYGYTF. The CDR3 region has the DNA TGTGCCAGCAGTTACTTCCTCAGTTATGGCTACACCTTC. This chain joins TRBV6-5 and TRBJ1-2, with D uncertain. Germline CDR1 reads MNHEY; CDR2 reads SVGAGI. This CDR3 is built from 13 residues. V lost 1 base to trimming and J lost 5 bases, with 8 bases between them.

The chain combines TRBV2 with TRBJ2-5; possibly TRBD2 for D (5 bases). Per the germline V gene, CDR1 is SNHLY and CDR2 is FYNNEI. V was trimmed by 4 bases and J by 3 bases, leaving 9 bases between them. There are 13 residues in the CDR3. The CDR3 DNA sequence: TGTGCCAGCAGTGGATGGCGGGAAGAGACCCAGTACTTC. Translation: CASSGWREETQYF. Variable domain in full (rest from reference TRBV2 and TRBJ2-5): EPEVTQTPSHQVTQMGQEVILRCVPISNHLYFYWYRQILGQKVEFLVSFYNNEISEKSEIFDDQFSVERPDGSNFTLKIRSTKLEDSAMYFCASSGWREETQYFGPGTRLLVL.

The chain employs TRBV5-5 and TRBJ1-2; D is unresolved. Germline CDR1 reads SGHKS; CDR2 reads YYEKEE (reference sequence). The CDR3 consists of 16 residues. The V gene lost 2 bases and the J gene lost 1 base, with 15 bases spanning the gap. The CDR3 spells CASSLSGARNNYGYTF. The CDR3, as DNA: TGTGCCAGCAGCTTAAGCGGTGCCAGAAATAACTATGGCTACACCTTC.

The chain has TRBV5-4 and TRBJ2-5, with 8 positions matching TRBD1. There are 17 residues in the CDR3. Looked up from germline, CDR1 is SGHNT and CDR2 is YYREEE (reference sequence). J lost 5 bases, V lost 4 bases, and 16 bases had no gene match. DNA for the CDR3: TGTGCCAGCAGCCAAGAAGGGCCCCAGGGGGCGGTGGAGACCCAGTACTTC. Amino acids: CASSQEGPQGAVETQYF.

The chain couples TRBV9 to TRBJ2-1, with a tentative D call TRBD2 (6 bases). Germline loops: CDR1 SGDLS, CDR2 YYNGEE. Trimming took 2 bases from V and 0 from J, leaving 9 bases between them. The CDR3 is 15 residues long. Here the CDR3 DNA reads TGTGCCAGCAGCGTTGGCGGGGACTCCTACAATGAGCAGTTCTTC. Amino acids: CASSVGGDSYNEQFF.

The chain has TRBV29-1 and TRBJ2-2; 10 nucleotides match TRBD2. V trimming: 5 bases; J trimming: 3 bases; junction bases outside the gene matches: 6. The CDR3 extends over 15 amino acids. Germline values: CDR1 SQVTM, CDR2 ANQGSEA. CDR3: CSVFSGGQDTGELFF. In nucleotides, the CDR3 is TGCAGCGTTTTTAGCGGGGGGCAGGACACCGGGGAGCTGTTTTTT.

Only one count was recorded for this clone. The chain is built from TRBV27 and TRBJ1-3, with no clear D. The CDR3 has 14 residues. CDR1 and CDR2 (germline): MNHEY, SMNVEV (reference sequence). V was cut by 3 bases and J by 0 bases, with 6 bases left in between. DNA for the CDR3: TGTGCCAGCAGTTTTGGAGCCTCTGGAAACACCATATATTTT. Translating it yields CASSFGASGNTIYF.

J is TRBJ2-6 and V is TRBV5-1; 12 bases align to TRBD1. Looked up from germline, CDR1 is SGHRS and CDR2 is YFSETQ. Trimming cost V 9 bases and J 3 bases; bases outside gene matches: 4. The CDR3 runs 15 residues. The CDR3 spells CAIGTGGNGANVLTF. CDR3 coding DNA: TGCGCCATCGGGACAGGGGGCAATGGGGCCAACGTCCTGACTTTC.

By frequency in the sample, this clone is medium-sized (0.01 to 0.1%). The chain joins TRBV10-3 to TRBJ1-3; no clear D gene. Germline V lookup: CDR1 ENHRY, CDR2 SYGVKD. The CDR3 runs 13 residues. Trimming cost V 7 bases and J 0 bases, with 7 bases left between them. In nucleotides, the CDR3 is TGTGCCATCACCCAGTCCTCTGGAAACACCATATATTTT. Translation: CAITQSSGNTIYF.

The rearrangement uses TRBV5-1 and TRBJ2-3; TRBD1 matches 7 bases. The V and J ends lost 0 bases and 3 bases, in that order; junction bases with no gene match: 7. The germline V gene has CDR1 SGHRS and CDR2 YFSETQ. CDR3 length: 16 amino acids. CDR3 bases: TGCGCCAGCAGCTTGGGGGCAGGGGGAATGACAGATACGCAGTATTTT. It translates to CASSLGAGGMTDTQYF.

This rearrangement joins TRBV10-3 to TRBJ1-1; 9 bases align to TRBD1. The CDR3 sequence is 15 residues long. The trim removed 4 bases at V and 5 bases at J, leaving 8 bases unmatched. The germline gives CDR1 ENHRY, CDR2 SYGVKD. The CDR3 DNA reads as TGTGCCATCAGTGGACAGGGGGGACATGGAACTGAAGCTTTCTTT. It translates to CAISGQGGHGTEAFF.

This clone was seen a single time. The J gene is TRBJ1-2, the V gene TRBV5-6; 12 bases map to TRBD1. Looked up from germline, CDR1 is SGHDT and CDR2 is YYEEEE. V was clipped by 4 bases and J by 9 bases; unmatched bases: 4. The CDR3 is 13 residues long. For the CDR3, the DNA is TGTGCCAGCAGCCGGGGACAGGGGGCAAGCTACACCTTC. Encoded protein: CASSRGQGASYTF.

This rearrangement joins TRBV7-9 to TRBJ1-1; D uncertain. The V end was cut by 1 base, the J end by 10 bases, with 10 bases between. Per the germline V gene, CDR1 is SEHNR and CDR2 is FQNEAQ (reference sequence). The CDR3 has 12 residues. The CDR3 loop is CASSLDTSSAFF. The CDR3 bases are TGTGCCAGCAGCTTAGACACCTCATCAGCTTTCTTT.

The chain uses TRBV30 and TRBJ2-5; TRBD2 agrees at 11 bases. With the DNA end fitting TRBJ2-7 better, the J assignment may be wrong. From germline, CDR1 is GTSNPN and CDR2 SVGIG (reference sequence). The CDR3 runs to 14 residues. Here the CDR3 reads CAGHSGRALYEQYF. The CDR3 DNA is TGTGCCGGTCATAGCGGGAGGGCCCTCTACGAGCAGTACTTC.

V gene TRBV6-6 combines with J gene TRBJ1-1; 7 bases align to TRBD1. V trimming: 5 bases; J trimming: 7 bases; junction bases outside the gene matches: 10. In germline, CDR1 is MNHNY, CDR2 SVGAGI (reference sequence). CDR3 length: 14 amino acids. CDR3 DNA: TGTGCCAGCAGTCCCAGGGGGGATATGGGTGAAGCTTTCTTT. Its protein is CASSPRGDMGEAFF.